One sample yielded the 16 T cell receptor beta chains listed below, sequenced in a study of T-cell reconstitution after alpha-beta-depleted transplantation in children. General study results and limits: About two months after transplant, alpha-beta T cells reportedly came from several hundred expanded graft clones.

Unique molecular identifiers were incorporated into the prepared TCRbeta library. TCRdb analysed the PCR reads with MiXCR anew, one entry per CDR3 protein. The sample contains roughly 30,000 distinct CDR3 sequences, about 7% of which appear only once. The antigens for these receptors are not known. The sequencing here drew on peripheral blood, taken 60 days after TCRalphabeta/CD19-depleted stem cell transplant. The receptors come from a child under two years old who had a stem cell transplant for acute myeloid leukemia, so the T cells may come from the graft donor.

This clonotype has at least ten counts. The CDR3 region is CANLGQVAYEQYF. DNA for the CDR3: TGTGCCAACCTCGGACAGGTCGCGTACGAGCAGTACTTC. This sequence joins TRBV2 and TRBJ2-7, with 7 positions matching TRBD1. The CDR3 runs to 13 residues. Germline V gives CDR1 SNHLY, CDR2 FYNNEI. V lost 10 bases and J lost 4; bases outside the gene matches: 10.

This clonotype was recorded many times. The V call is TRBV4-3, the J call TRBJ2-1; 7 nucleotides match TRBD2. Germline loops: CDR1 LGHNA, CDR2 YSLEER. The CDR3 has 16 amino acids. After removal of 0 bases from V and 0 bases from J, the junction contained 2 bases not matched to a gene. The CDR3 DNA reads TGCGCCAGCAGCCAAGACCGGGGGGTCTCCTACAATGAGCAGTTCTTC. Residues: CASSQDRGVSYNEQFF.

In its sample, this clonotype was seen once. The chain recombines TRBV20-1 with TRBJ1-1; possibly TRBD1 for D (6 bases). Germline CDR1 and CDR2: DFQATT and SNEGSKA (reference sequence). V dropped 2 bases and J dropped 6 bases, with 7 bases sitting between them. The CDR3 runs to 11 residues. Here the CDR3 DNA reads TGCAGTGCTAGACGGACAGCTGAAGCTTTCTTT. Its protein product is CSARRTAEAFF.

Ten or more counts support this clonotype. This chain links TRBV15 with TRBJ2-1, with 8 positions matching TRBD1. The CDR3 consists of 16 residues. CDR1 is LNHNV and CDR2 is YYDKDF in the germline V gene (reference sequence). V shed 3 bases and J 5 bases; nucleotides not matched to a gene: 9. This CDR3 reads CATSRGLDRGDNEQFF. Here the CDR3 DNA reads TGTGCCACCAGCAGGGGCCTTGACAGGGGAGACAATGAGCAGTTCTTC.

This clonotype was seen at least ten times. The chain carries TRBV20-1 and TRBJ2-7; D unresolved. This CDR3 spans 13 amino acids. Per the germline V gene, CDR1 is DFQATT and CDR2 is SNEGSKA (reference sequence). Trimming took 0 bases from V and 3 from J, leaving 9 bases between them. The CDR3 is CSAREGRNYEQYF. The CDR3 nucleotides are TGCAGTGCTAGAGAAGGCCGAAACTACGAGCAGTACTTC.

The sample holds many counts of this clonotype. The chain links TRBV21-1 to TRBJ1-1; the table assigns TRBD1, which was not confirmed against the DNA. TRBV21-1 is given as a pseudogene. The CDR3 spans 15 residues. CDR3: CASPTARGGNTEAFF. CDR3 DNA sequence: TGTGCCAGCCCGACGGCTAGGGGGGGGAACACTGAAGCTTTCTTT.

This clonotype was counted at least ten times. The gene calls are TRBV5-1 and TRBJ2-5; unclear D gene. This CDR3 is built from 14 residues. V lost 2 bases, J lost 5 bases, and 13 bases lay in between. The V gene's germline CDR1 is SGHRS and CDR2 YFSETQ. The CDR3 DNA sequence: TGCGCCAGCAGCTTCAGAGTCGTGAGGGAGACCCAGTACTTC. Translated: CASSFRVVRETQYF.

Many counts were recorded for this clonotype. This rearrangement joins TRBV6-5 to TRBJ1-1, with no clear D. The ends were cut back, 4 bases at V and 0 bases at J, with 12 bases in the middle. CDR1 MNHEY and CDR2 SVGAGI come from the germline V gene. This CDR3 is 15 amino acids long. In nucleotides, the CDR3 is TGTGCCAGCAGTTTCCCGACCCCTATGAACACTGAAGCTTTCTTT. Encoded protein: CASSFPTPMNTEAFF.

This clonotype was counted many times. The chain links TRBV6-5 to TRBJ1-6; D perhaps matches TRBD1 (5 bases). Germline CDR1 MNHEY, CDR2 SVGAGI. V lost 1 base, J lost 3 bases, and 10 bases lay in between. This CDR3 contains 16 residues. CDR3 sequence (DNA): TGTGCCAGCAGTTACTTAGGGGCTGGCTATAATTCACCCCTCCACTTT. Translated: CASSYLGAGYNSPLHF.

This clonotype was detected ten times or more. V is TRBV12-3 or TRBV12-4 and J is TRBJ1-2; 12 bases are shared with TRBD1. The CDR3 has 16 amino acids. V shed 4 bases, J shed 6 bases, and the junction held 9 bases outside the gene matches. In DNA, the CDR3 is TGTGCCAGCAGTTCCTCCGGGACAGGGGGCGCCGATGGCTACACCTTC. Amino acids: CASSSSGTGGADGYTF.

This clonotype was observed at least ten times. The chain couples TRBV7-9 to TRBJ1-4; unclear D gene. Trimming shortened V by 10 bases and J by 6 bases, and 9 bases separated the two germline ends. CDR3 length: 11 residues. Germline lookup yields CDR1 SEHNR and CDR2 FQNEAQ (reference sequence). CDR3 in DNA: TGTGCCACCTCGTATGATGAAAAACTGTTTTTT. Amino acid sequence: CATSYDEKLFF.

This clonotype was observed many times. This sequence joins TRBV7-9 and TRBJ1-2, with TRBD1 as a possible D gene (5 bases). Trimming took off 2 bases at V and 2 bases at J, with 12 bases between the two ends. This CDR3 has 15 residues. Germline V gene sequence: CDR1 SEHNR, CDR2 FQNEAQ (reference sequence). The CDR3 sequence: CASSLPYRQNYGYTF. Written as DNA, the CDR3 is TGTGCCAGCAGCTTACCATATAGACAGAACTATGGCTACACCTTC.

This clonotype was seen repeatedly, ten times or more. The V gene is TRBV5-1, the J gene TRBJ2-1, with 10 bases fitting TRBD1. Germline-derived CDR1 and CDR2 are SGHRS and YFSETQ. This CDR3 comprises 14 residues. The V gene end was trimmed by 4 bases and the J gene end by 6 bases; junction bases not matched to a gene: 4. The CDR3 reads CASSAGTGANEQFF. CDR3 nucleotide sequence: TGCGCCAGCAGCGCCGGGACAGGGGCCAATGAGCAGTTCTTC.

This clonotype appeared many times. The rearrangement links TRBV16 to TRBJ2-7; 7 bases line up with TRBD2. Germline V gene lookup returns CDR1 KGHSY and CDR2 FQNENV. This CDR3 has 11 residues. The J segment lost 6 bases and the V segment lost 4 bases, leaving 0 bases of the junction unmatched. CDR3 sequence: CASSPGGEQYF. In DNA form, the CDR3 reads TGTGCCAGCAGCCCGGGAGGCGAGCAGTACTTC.

This clonotype rates as medium-sized (0.01 to 0.1%). The chain links TRBV20-1 to TRBJ2-7; TRBD2 aligns across 14 bases. The trim removed 3 bases at V and 4 bases at J, leaving 11 bases unmatched. The CDR3 runs to 17 residues. Germline V CDR1 and CDR2: DFQATT, SNEGSKA (reference sequence). CDR3 sequence (DNA): TGCAGTGCTAGCGGACTAGCGGGGGGTCCCATTACTTACGAGCAGTACTTC. It yields the protein CSASGLAGGPITYEQYF.

In this sample, this clonotype turned up many times. The rearrangement links TRBV27 to TRBJ1-5; 12 positions match TRBD1. V shed 7 bases and J 7 bases; nucleotides not matched to a gene: 8. Germline values: CDR1 MNHEY, CDR2 SMNVEV (reference sequence). This CDR3 comprises 15 residues. CDR3 protein: CASKPGQGARQPQHF. CDR3 sequence (DNA): TGTGCCAGCAAACCGGGACAGGGGGCTAGGCAGCCCCAGCATTTT.